A single sample is the source of the 21 T cell receptor beta chains below, sequenced in a study of blood T cell repertoires in COVID-19. Sequencing used immunoSEQ multiplex PCR; TCRdb keeps in-frame clones, though not all of them. The sample has more than 250,000 clones; about 86% are singletons. Sample: peripheral blood. The receptors derive from a man aged 18 to 30 with active or convalescent COVID-19.

V gene TRBV4-3 combines with J gene TRBJ2-2; 13 bases fit TRBD2. This CDR3 is 16 amino acids long. Trimming took 4 bases from V and 6 from J; bases not matched to a gene: 5. Germline V lookup: CDR1 LGHNA, CDR2 YSLEER. The CDR3 nucleotides are TGCGCCAGCAGCCGTGCGACTAGCGGGAGGTCCGGGGAGCTGTTTTTT. Amino acids: CASSRATSGRSGELFF.

The V gene is TRBV5-1, the J gene TRBJ2-7; 7 nucleotides align to TRBD1. The CDR3 consists of 14 residues. The germline V gene encodes CDR1 SGHRS and CDR2 YFSETQ. V lost 0 bases to trimming and J lost 9 bases; unmatched junction nucleotides: 9. The CDR3 loop reads CASSLEGASLGQYF. As DNA, the CDR3 is TGCGCCAGCAGCTTGGAGGGGGCGTCACTCGGGCAGTACTTC.

The V gene is TRBV6-1, the J gene TRBJ1-3; D is uncertain. This CDR3 spans 16 amino acids. The V end was cut by 2 bases, the J end by 0 bases, with 11 bases between. CDR1 and CDR2 (germline): MNHNS, SASEGT. This CDR3 is CASSEIQRNSGNTIYF. The CDR3 bases are TGTGCCAGCAGTGAAATTCAGAGGAACTCTGGAAACACCATATATTTT.

J is TRBJ1-6 and V is TRBV19; TRBD1 agrees at 8 bases. CDR1 is LNHDA, CDR2 SQIVND, per germline (reference sequence). Germline trimming cut 7 bases from V and 10 bases from J; bases unmatched to any gene: 6. This CDR3 is built from 13 residues. CDR3 protein: CASKGQGSSPLHF. The CDR3 DNA is TGTGCCAGTAAAGGACAGGGCTCCTCACCCCTCCACTTT.

The V call is TRBV6-5, the J call TRBJ2-2; D is unresolved. CDR1 MNHEY and CDR2 SVGAGI come from the germline V gene. V lost 0 bases and J lost 0, with 5 bases in between. The CDR3 runs 15 residues. The CDR3, as DNA: TGTGCCAGCAGTTACTCCCGGTCGAACACCGGGGAGCTGTTTTTT. This sequence encodes CASSYSRSNTGELFF.

This chain uses TRBV7-2 with TRBJ2-1, with unresolved D. The CDR3 sequence is 13 residues long. The V end was cut by 4 bases, the J end by 0 bases, with 4 bases between. Germline V CDR1 and CDR2: SGHTA, FQGNSA. The CDR3 sequence: CASSSGSYNEQFF. CDR3 sequence (DNA): TGTGCCAGCAGCTCCGGCTCCTACAATGAGCAGTTCTTC.

The V call is TRBV6-5, the J call TRBJ2-7, with TRBD1 as a possible D gene (6 bases). The CDR3 is made up of 13 amino acids. Deletions cut 6 bases from V and 6 bases from J, with 15 bases between. The germline CDR1 and CDR2 sequences are MNHEY and SVGAGI. The CDR3 sequence is CASSQQGIGEQYF. The CDR3 nucleotides read TGTGCCAGCAGCCAACAGGGAATTGGCGAGCAGTACTTC.

J is TRBJ2-3 and V is TRBV11-2; D remains ambiguous. The germline V gene has CDR1 SGHAT and CDR2 FQNNGV. Trimming removed 2 bases from V and 0 bases from J, with 3 bases in between. This CDR3 region has 13 residues. The CDR3, as DNA: TGTGCCAGCAGCTTATTAAGCACAGATACGCAGTATTTT. Translated, it gives CASSLLSTDTQYF.

The genes are TRBV7-9 and TRBJ1-5; D ambiguous. CDR3 length: 14 amino acids. Germline V gives CDR1 SEHNR, CDR2 FQNEAQ (reference sequence). V was pared by 5 bases and J by 0 bases, with 8 bases between. The CDR3 region has the DNA TGTGCCAGCAGCCCGTTTAATAGCAATCAGCCCCAGCATTTT. Translated: CASSPFNSNQPQHF.

V is TRBV6-2 or TRBV6-3 and J is TRBJ1-5, with 9 nucleotides matching TRBD1. After removal of 5 bases from V and 5 bases from J, the junction contained 10 bases not matched to a gene. CDR1 is MNHEY and CDR2 is SVGEGT in the germline V gene. This CDR3 contains 16 residues. CDR3 in amino acids: CASSQQDRGGDQPQHF. In DNA form, the CDR3 reads TGTGCCAGCAGTCAACAGGACAGGGGAGGCGATCAGCCCCAGCATTTT.

CDR3 loop: CASGEENGYYNEQFF. DNA of the CDR3: TGCGCCAGCGGAGAGGAAAACGGTTACTACAATGAGCAGTTCTTC. This chain connects TRBV5-1 to TRBJ2-1; D unclear. The CDR3 spans 15 residues. The V gene's germline CDR1 is SGHRS and CDR2 YFSETQ. V dropped 7 bases and J dropped 3 bases, with 17 bases sitting between them.

The J gene is TRBJ1-4, the V gene TRBV28; D perhaps matches TRBD1 (5 bases). V lost 6 bases to trimming and J lost 5 bases, with 16 bases between them. The CDR3 spans 15 residues. The V gene's germline CDR1 is MDHEN and CDR2 SYDVKM. The CDR3 reads CASSLPATENEKLFF. The CDR3 DNA sequence: TGTGCCAGCAGCCTCCCAGCGACAGAGAATGAAAAACTGTTTTTT.

The rearrangement links TRBV13 to TRBJ2-5, with 7 bases matching TRBD1. CDR1 and CDR2 from the germline V gene are PRHDT and FYEKMQ (reference sequence). This CDR3 has 15 residues. Trimming at V came to 5 bases and at J to 2 bases, leaving 8 bases not matched to a gene. CDR3 region: CASSADREIQETQYF. Written as DNA, the CDR3 is TGTGCCAGCAGCGCAGACAGGGAAATTCAAGAGACCCAGTACTTC.

The chain is built from TRBV7-9 and TRBJ1-6; D perhaps matches TRBD1 (6 bases). Trimming took off 2 bases at V and 6 bases at J, with 14 bases between the two ends. CDR3 length: 16 amino acids. Germline CDR1 is SEHNR and CDR2 is FQNEAQ (reference sequence). CDR3 bases: TGTGCCAGCAGCTTACTAGGACAGACTCCTAATTCACCCCTCCACTTT. Its protein is CASSLLGQTPNSPLHF.

V usage is TRBV5-6 and J usage is TRBJ2-1; D not resolved. Trimming stripped 5 bases from V and 4 bases from J, with 16 bases between. This CDR3 is 15 amino acids long. Germline lookup yields CDR1 SGHDT and CDR2 YYEEEE. The CDR3 bases are TGTGCCAGCAGTTTGATATACGGGTTGTACAATGAGCAGTTCTTC. The encoded protein is CASSLIYGLYNEQFF.

This rearrangement joins TRBV5-1 to TRBJ1-4; TRBD1 might be the D (5 bases). Looked up from germline, CDR1 is SGHRS and CDR2 is YFSETQ. CDR3 length: 15 amino acids. Trimming stripped 4 bases from V and 6 bases from J, with 16 bases between. CDR3 protein: CASSLSQGDYEKLFF. DNA for the CDR3: TGCGCCAGCAGCCTTTCCCAGGGCGATTATGAAAAACTGTTTTTT.

This clone has just one count. The chain employs TRBV5-4 and TRBJ1-1; perhaps TRBD1 as D (5 bases). Germline CDR1 SGHNT, CDR2 YYREEE (reference sequence). The length of the CDR3 is 14 residues. V gave up 0 bases and J gave up 8 bases, with 14 bases separating them. The CDR3 DNA reads as TGTGCCAGCAGCTTGGGGCAGTTGGGGGGAGAAGCTTTCTTT. As protein: CASSLGQLGGEAFF.

J is TRBJ2-5 and V is TRBV10-3; possibly TRBD1 for D (5 bases). CDR1 and CDR2 from the germline V gene are ENHRY and SYGVKD. The V gene lost 11 bases and the J gene lost 0 bases, with 13 bases spanning the gap. The CDR3 spans 13 residues. CDR3 loop: CAVGQGNQETQYF. The CDR3 nucleotides read TGTGCCGTCGGGCAGGGAAACCAAGAGACCCAGTACTTC.

This clone has just one count. The V gene is TRBV21-1, the J gene TRBJ2-5; TRBD2, the table's D call, lacks a check against the DNA. TRBV21-1 constitutes a pseudogene. This CDR3 has 15 residues. DNA for the CDR3: TGTGCCAGCAGCCGGTTGCGGGTAATGGAAGAGACCCAGTACTTC. This translates into CASSRLRVMEETQYF.

The J gene is TRBJ2-7, the V gene TRBV9; 10 bases align to TRBD2. From germline, CDR1 is SGDLS and CDR2 YYNGEE. CDR3 length equals 15 residues. J was trimmed by 0 bases and V by 3 bases; bases with no gene match: 3. CDR3 sequence reads: CASSALAGNSYEQYF. CDR3 DNA: TGTGCCAGCAGCGCACTAGCGGGGAACTCCTACGAGCAGTACTTC.

The rearrangement links TRBV28 to TRBJ1-1; D is possibly TRBD1 (6 bases). The CDR3 spans 14 residues. CDR1 MDHEN and CDR2 SYDVKM come from the germline V gene. The germline V and J ends were trimmed by 5 bases and 5 bases, with 15 bases remaining between them. The CDR3 is CASSSRGLLTEAFF. The CDR3 DNA reads as TGTGCCAGCAGTAGCAGGGGTCTTTTGACTGAAGCTTTCTTT.